Each of the 20 T cell receptor beta chains below was sequenced from the same sample in a study of CD8+CD57+ T cells in acquired aplastic anemia. The use of genomic DNA as template underpinned the TCR beta VDJ and CDR3 profiling. TCRdb re-called the reads through MiXCR, storing one row per CDR3 protein. The sample lists a few hundred thousand distinct CDR3 sequences; around 63% were seen once. The sequencing input was sorted CD4+, CD8+, or CD8+CD57+ T cells (not recorded which) from PBMCs. All receptors come from a human donor in good health.

This clonotype appeared many times. The V call is TRBV10-2, the J call TRBJ1-2, with 10 nucleotides matching TRBD1. This CDR3 region has 15 residues. Per the germline V gene, CDR1 is WSHSY and CDR2 is SAAADI. V lost 3 bases to trimming and J lost 6 bases; unmatched junction nucleotides: 7. The CDR3 DNA follows: TGCGCCAGCAGTGACTGGACAGGGGGAAGAAATGGCTACACCTTC. Translated: CASSDWTGGRNGYTF.

This sequence joins TRBV10-3 and TRBJ2-2, with TRBD1 matching 7 bases. There are 12 residues in the CDR3. Germline CDR1 reads ENHRY; CDR2 reads SYGVKD. The V gene end was trimmed by 10 bases and the J gene end by 3 bases; junction bases not matched to a gene: 2. CDR3 in DNA: TGTGCCAACAGGGGCGACACCGGGGAGCTGTTTTTT. It translates to CANRGDTGELFF.

The chain has TRBV7-3 and TRBJ1-1, with 8 bases aligning to TRBD1. This CDR3 contains 14 residues. The junction had 7 bases not matched to a gene; V was cut back by 5 bases and J by 5 bases. CDR1 and CDR2 (germline): SGHTA, FQGTGA. CDR3 nucleotide sequence: TGTGCCAGCAGCCCCAGGGGGCTTGGGACTGAAGCTTTCTTT. Translated, it gives CASSPRGLGTEAFF.

As regards this clonotype: At one end, the junction sequence differs from germline, possibly due to a read error. The chain combines TRBV20-1 with TRBJ2-2; the D call may be TRBD1 or TRBD2 (5 bases each). There are 14 residues in the CDR3. Germline assignment: CDR1 DFQATT and CDR2 SNEGSKA (reference sequence). The CDR3 DNA reads as TGCAGTGCCACGGGACCCTGGGGCACCGGGGAGCTGCTTTTT. Residues: CSATGPWGTGELLF.

This chain connects TRBV10-1 to TRBJ2-7; TRBD1 might be the D (5 bases). CDR1 is WNHNN and CDR2 is SYGVQD in the germline V gene (reference sequence). Trimming pared 4 bases from V and 3 bases from J, leaving 13 bases between. The CDR3 length is 14 residues. Written as DNA, the CDR3 is TGCGCCAGCAGTGCAAAGGGGCCTAACTACGAGCAGTACTTC. This translates into CASSAKGPNYEQYF.

This clonotype has ten or more counts. The chain recombines TRBV9 with TRBJ1-2; no firm D call. This CDR3 comprises 15 residues. Germline CDR1 SGDLS, CDR2 YYNGEE. The germline V and J ends were trimmed by 1 base and 3 bases, with 13 bases remaining between them. Here the CDR3 reads CASSVSSNSYYGYTF. The DNA of the CDR3 is TGTGCCAGCAGCGTAAGTTCGAACAGTTACTATGGCTACACCTTC.

The sample holds one count of this clonotype. CDR3 bases: TGCAGTGCTAGAGATTTGGGACAGGGGGTTAATACGCAGTATTTT. Translation gives CSARDLGQGVNTQYF. The V and J genes are TRBV29-1 and TRBJ2-3, with 11 nucleotides matching TRBD1. The CDR3 contains 15 residues. The V gene's germline CDR1 is SQVTM and CDR2 ANQGSEA.

This clonotype was detected many times. The chain is built from TRBV9 and TRBJ1-1, with D unresolved. This CDR3 is built from 14 residues. V gave up 0 bases and J gave up 0 bases, with 6 bases separating them. The germline CDR1 and CDR2 sequences are SGDLS and YYNGEE. The CDR3 protein is CASSVAGMNTEAFF. CDR3 in DNA: TGTGCCAGCAGCGTAGCAGGCATGAACACTGAAGCTTTCTTT.

The V call is TRBV24-1, the J call TRBJ2-1, with D hard to call. Germline-derived CDR1 and CDR2 are KGHDR and SFDVKD. The V and J ends lost 6 bases and 0 bases respectively, with 14 bases between them. This CDR3 spans 16 amino acids. CDR3 region: CATSSAQASSYNEQFF. In nucleotides, the CDR3 is TGTGCCACCAGTTCCGCCCAGGCTAGCTCCTACAATGAGCAGTTCTTC.

As to this clonotype: One base away lies a much larger clone, so this may be a sequencing read error. This chain joins TRBV9 and TRBJ2-7; D is perhaps TRBD1 or TRBD2 (6 bases each). CDR1 and CDR2 (germline): SGDLS, YYNGEE. The CDR3 extends over 15 amino acids. The CDR3 nucleotides read TGTGCCAGCAGCCGTGGGCGGGACAACTCCTACGAGCAGTGCTTC. It specifies CASSRGRDNSYEQCF.

The sample holds many counts of this clonotype. V and J are TRBV2 and TRBJ2-7, with a tentative D call TRBD1 (6 bases). Looked up from germline, CDR1 is SNHLY and CDR2 is FYNNEI. The V end was cut by 3 bases, the J end by 3 bases, with 9 bases between. The CDR3 covers 13 residues. The DNA for the CDR3 is TGTGCCAGCAGTGAGGGACAAAACTACGAGCAGTACTTC. This sequence encodes CASSEGQNYEQYF.

This chain joins TRBV28 and TRBJ1-2; D may be TRBD1 (5 bases). V lost 7 bases, J lost 4 bases, and 13 bases lay in between. The CDR3 has 13 residues. Germline CDR1 and CDR2: MDHEN and SYDVKM. In DNA form, the CDR3 reads TGTGCCAGCAAACGCCGAGGGGCCTATGGCTACACCTTC. This encodes CASKRRGAYGYTF.

This clonotype was counted ten times or more. The V and J genes are TRBV29-1 and TRBJ2-3; 8 positions agree with TRBD2. Germline loops: CDR1 SQVTM, CDR2 ANQGSEA. The CDR3 spans 12 residues. CDR3 DNA sequence: TGCAGTGGACTAGCCCGCACAGATACGCAGTATTTT. As protein: CSGLARTDTQYF.

This clonotype turned up a few times. The rearrangement links TRBV20-1 to TRBJ2-7; 7 bases line up with TRBD1. From germline, CDR1 is DFQATT and CDR2 SNEGSKA (reference sequence). With 5 bases clipped from V and 3 bases from J, the junction kept 7 bases outside the gene matches. The CDR3 runs 13 residues. CDR3 coding DNA: TGCAGTGCTGCACGGACAGGCAGCTACGAGCAGTACTTC. It is translated as CSAARTGSYEQYF.

The rearrangement joins TRBV24-1 to TRBJ2-1; D perhaps matches TRBD1 (5 bases). Germline values: CDR1 KGHDR, CDR2 SFDVKD. The CDR3 covers 16 residues. V lost 5 bases, J lost 8 bases, and 21 bases lay in between. For the CDR3, the DNA is TGTGCCACCAGTGCGACAGAGGAAGTTGGTTTCGATGAGCAGTTCTTC. Protein: CATSATEEVGFDEQFF.

The CDR3 coding sequence is TGTGCCAGCTCAGCGCAGGGAAGAAATCAGCCCCAGCATTTT. It yields the protein CASSAQGRNQPQHF. The chain recombines TRBV2 with TRBJ1-5; D possibly corresponds to TRBD1 (5 bases). The V and J ends lost 8 bases and 4 bases respectively, with 15 bases between them. There are 14 residues in the CDR3. Germline CDR1 and CDR2: SNHLY and FYNNEI.

This chain connects TRBV5-4 to TRBJ2-2; no clear D gene. The CDR3 length is 9 residues. CDR1 and CDR2 (germline): SGHNT, YYREEE (reference sequence). V was clipped by 3 bases and J by 9 bases, with 0 bases between them. This CDR3 reads CASSWELFF. In nucleotides, the CDR3 is TGTGCCAGCAGCTGGGAGCTGTTTTTT.

The chain couples TRBV29-1 to TRBJ2-3; D ambiguous. Germline V CDR1 and CDR2: SQVTM, ANQGSEA. V was cut by 0 bases and J by 3 bases, with 10 bases left in between. The CDR3 is 14 amino acids. CDR3 in amino acids: CSVEDQRRTDTQYF. The CDR3 DNA is TGCAGCGTTGAAGATCAAAGGAGAACAGATACGCAGTATTTT.

The sample holds one count of this clonotype. This chain links TRBV5-6 with TRBJ2-7, with D possibly being TRBD2 (5 bases). There are 15 residues in the CDR3. Germline V gene sequence: CDR1 SGHDT, CDR2 YYEEEE. Trimming pared 0 bases from V and 7 bases from J, leaving 17 bases between. The CDR3 sequence: CASSLAGVILGEQYF. The CDR3 nucleotides are TGTGCCAGCAGCTTGGCCGGGGTAATCCTGGGGGAGCAGTACTTC.

This clonotype has at least ten counts. The CDR3 spells CASAWRGQGDNEQFF. CDR3 coding DNA: TGTGCCAGCGCATGGCGGGGACAGGGGGACAATGAGCAGTTCTTC. V gene TRBV7-8 combines with J gene TRBJ2-1; TRBD1 matches 11 bases. With V trimmed by 8 bases and J by 5 bases, 8 bases remained unmatched. In germline, CDR1 is SGHVS, CDR2 FQNEAQ. The CDR3 length is 15 residues.